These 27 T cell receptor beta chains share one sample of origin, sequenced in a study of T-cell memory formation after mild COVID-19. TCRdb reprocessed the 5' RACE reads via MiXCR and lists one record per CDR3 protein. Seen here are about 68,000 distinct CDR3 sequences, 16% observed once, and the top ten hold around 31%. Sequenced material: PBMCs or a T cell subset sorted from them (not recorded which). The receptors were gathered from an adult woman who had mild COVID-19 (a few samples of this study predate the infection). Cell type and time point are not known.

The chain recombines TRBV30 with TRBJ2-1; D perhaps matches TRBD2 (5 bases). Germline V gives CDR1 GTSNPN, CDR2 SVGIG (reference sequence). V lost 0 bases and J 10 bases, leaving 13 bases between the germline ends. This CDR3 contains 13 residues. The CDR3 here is CAWSVLGSWEQFF. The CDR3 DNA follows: TGTGCCTGGAGTGTACTGGGGAGCTGGGAGCAGTTCTTC.

CDR3 coding DNA: TGTGCCAGCAGTTTAGGAGGGTTGGGGACTGAAGCTTTCTTT. Translated: CASSLGGLGTEAFF. This chain connects TRBV27 to TRBJ1-1; D is uncertain. The germline CDR1 and CDR2 sequences are MNHEY and SMNVEV (reference sequence). V was shortened by 2 bases and J by 5 bases, with 12 bases between the two germline ends. The CDR3 covers 14 residues.

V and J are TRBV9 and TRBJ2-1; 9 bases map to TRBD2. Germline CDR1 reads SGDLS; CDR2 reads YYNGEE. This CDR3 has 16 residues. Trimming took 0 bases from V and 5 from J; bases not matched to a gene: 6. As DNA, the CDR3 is TGTGCCAGCAGCGTAGAGTCGCTAGCGGGAAACAATGAGCAGTTCTTC. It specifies CASSVESLAGNNEQFF.

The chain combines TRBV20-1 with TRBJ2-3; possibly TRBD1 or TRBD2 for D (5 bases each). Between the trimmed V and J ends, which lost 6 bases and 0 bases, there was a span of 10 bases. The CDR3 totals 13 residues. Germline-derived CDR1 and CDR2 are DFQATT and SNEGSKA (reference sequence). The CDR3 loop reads CSARDLSTDTQYF. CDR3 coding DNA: TGCAGTGCAAGGGACCTAAGCACAGATACGCAGTATTTT.

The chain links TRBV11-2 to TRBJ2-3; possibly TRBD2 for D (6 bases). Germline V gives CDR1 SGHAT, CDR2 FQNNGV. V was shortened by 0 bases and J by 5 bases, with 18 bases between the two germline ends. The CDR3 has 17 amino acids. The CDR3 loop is CASSLESGRGKKDTQYF. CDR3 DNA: TGTGCCAGCAGCTTAGAGTCTGGACGGGGGAAAAAAGATACGCAGTATTTT.

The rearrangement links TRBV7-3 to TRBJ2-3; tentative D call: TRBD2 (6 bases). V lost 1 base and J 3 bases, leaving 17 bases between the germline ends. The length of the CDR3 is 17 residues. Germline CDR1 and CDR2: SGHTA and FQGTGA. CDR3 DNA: TGTGCCAGCAGCTTAATCCCTACGGGAGCAGGGACAGATACGCAGTATTTT. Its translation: CASSLIPTGAGTDTQYF.

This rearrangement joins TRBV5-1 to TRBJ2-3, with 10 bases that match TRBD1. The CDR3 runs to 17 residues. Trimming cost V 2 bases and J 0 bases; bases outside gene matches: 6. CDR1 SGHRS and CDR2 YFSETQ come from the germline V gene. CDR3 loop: CASSLTGTGASTDTQYF. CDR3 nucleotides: TGCGCCAGCAGCTTAACCGGGACAGGGGCTAGCACAGATACGCAGTATTTT.

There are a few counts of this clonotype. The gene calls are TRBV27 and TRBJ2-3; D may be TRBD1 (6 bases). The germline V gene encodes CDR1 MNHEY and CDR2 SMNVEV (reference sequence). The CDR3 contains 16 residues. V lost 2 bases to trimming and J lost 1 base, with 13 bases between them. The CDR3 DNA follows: TGTGCCAGCAGTTTAGCAGGGGACGGACGCACAGATACGCAGTATTTT. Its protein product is CASSLAGDGRTDTQYF.

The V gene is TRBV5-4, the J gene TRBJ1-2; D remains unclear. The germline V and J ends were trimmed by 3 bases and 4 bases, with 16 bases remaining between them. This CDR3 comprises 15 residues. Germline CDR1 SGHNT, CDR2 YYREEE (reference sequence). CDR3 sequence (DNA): TGTGCCAGCAGCTCACATCCGACGAGCGTCTATGGCTACACCTTC. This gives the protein CASSSHPTSVYGYTF.

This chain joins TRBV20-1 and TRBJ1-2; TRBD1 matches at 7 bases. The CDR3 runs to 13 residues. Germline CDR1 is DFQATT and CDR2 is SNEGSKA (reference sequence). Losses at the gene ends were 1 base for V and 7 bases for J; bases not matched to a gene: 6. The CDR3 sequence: CSARGGQGVGYTF. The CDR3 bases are TGCAGTGCTAGAGGGGGCCAGGGGGTTGGCTACACCTTC.

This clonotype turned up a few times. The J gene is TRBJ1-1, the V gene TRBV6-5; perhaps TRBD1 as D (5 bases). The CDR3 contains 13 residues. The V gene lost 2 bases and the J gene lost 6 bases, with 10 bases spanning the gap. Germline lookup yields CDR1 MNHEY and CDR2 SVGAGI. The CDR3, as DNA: TGTGCCAGCAGTTACAGGCAGGGCCCTGAAGCTTTCTTT. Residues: CASSYRQGPEAFF.

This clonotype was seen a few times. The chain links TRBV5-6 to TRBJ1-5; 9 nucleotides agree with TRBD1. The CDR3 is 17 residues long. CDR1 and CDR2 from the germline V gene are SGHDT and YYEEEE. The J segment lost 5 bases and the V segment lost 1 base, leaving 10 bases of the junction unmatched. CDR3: CASSLTPGTGTHQPQHF. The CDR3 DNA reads TGTGCCAGCAGCTTGACCCCCGGGACAGGGACCCATCAGCCCCAGCATTTT.

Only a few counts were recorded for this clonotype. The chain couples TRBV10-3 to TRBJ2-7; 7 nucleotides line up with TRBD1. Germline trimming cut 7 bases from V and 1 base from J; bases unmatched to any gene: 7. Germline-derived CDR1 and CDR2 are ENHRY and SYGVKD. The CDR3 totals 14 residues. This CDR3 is CAITDRVSSYEQYF. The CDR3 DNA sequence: TGTGCCATCACCGACAGGGTGTCGTCCTACGAGCAGTACTTC.

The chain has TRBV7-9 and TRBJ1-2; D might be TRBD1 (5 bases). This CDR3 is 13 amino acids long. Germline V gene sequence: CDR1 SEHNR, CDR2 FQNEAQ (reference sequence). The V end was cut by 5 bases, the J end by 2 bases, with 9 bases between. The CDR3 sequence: CASSPWGNYGYTF. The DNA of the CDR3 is TGTGCCAGCAGCCCCTGGGGGAACTATGGCTACACCTTC. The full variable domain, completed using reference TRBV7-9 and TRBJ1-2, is DTGVSQNPRHKITKRGQNVTFRCDPISEHNRLYWYRQTLGQGPEFLTYFQNEAQLEKSRLLSDRFSAERPKGSFSTLEIQRTEQGDSAMYLCASSPWGNYGYTFGSGTRLTVV.

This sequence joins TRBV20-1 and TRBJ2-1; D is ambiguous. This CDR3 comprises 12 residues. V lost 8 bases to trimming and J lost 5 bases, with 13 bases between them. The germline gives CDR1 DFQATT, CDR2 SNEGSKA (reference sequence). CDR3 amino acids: CSSPALDNEQFF. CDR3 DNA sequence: TGCAGTTCCCCAGCCCTTGACAATGAGCAGTTCTTC.

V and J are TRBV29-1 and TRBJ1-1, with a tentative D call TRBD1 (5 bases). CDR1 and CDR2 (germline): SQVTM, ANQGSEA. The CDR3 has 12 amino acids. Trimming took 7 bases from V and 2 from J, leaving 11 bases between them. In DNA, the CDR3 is TGCAGCGGGCTCGGGGCCAACACTGAAGCTTTCTTT. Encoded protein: CSGLGANTEAFF. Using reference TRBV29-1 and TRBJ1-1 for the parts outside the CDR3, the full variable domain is SAVISQKPSRDICQRGTSLTIQCQVDSQVTMMFWYRQQPGQSLTLIATANQGSEATYESGFVIDKFPISRPNLTFSTLTVSNMSPEDSSIYLCSGLGANTEAFFGQGTRLTVV.

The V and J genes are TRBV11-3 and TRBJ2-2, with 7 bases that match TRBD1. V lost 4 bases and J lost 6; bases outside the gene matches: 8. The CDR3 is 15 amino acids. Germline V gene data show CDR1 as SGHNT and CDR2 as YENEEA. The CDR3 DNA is TGTGCCAGCAGCTCCCCCTCGACAGGGCCCGGGGAGCTGTTTTTT. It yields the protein CASSSPSTGPGELFF.

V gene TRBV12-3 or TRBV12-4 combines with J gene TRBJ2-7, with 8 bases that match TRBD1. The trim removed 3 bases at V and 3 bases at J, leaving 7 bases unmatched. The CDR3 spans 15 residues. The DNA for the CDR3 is TGTGCCAGCAGTTTTATGGGACAGGCGATCTACGAGCAGTACTTC. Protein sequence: CASSFMGQAIYEQYF.

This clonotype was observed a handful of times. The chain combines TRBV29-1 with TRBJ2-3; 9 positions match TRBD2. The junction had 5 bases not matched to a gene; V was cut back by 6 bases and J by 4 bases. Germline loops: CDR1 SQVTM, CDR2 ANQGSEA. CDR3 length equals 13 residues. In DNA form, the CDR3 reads TGCAGCGTCGTAGCGGGAGTTCCAGATACGCAGTATTTT. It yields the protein CSVVAGVPDTQYF.

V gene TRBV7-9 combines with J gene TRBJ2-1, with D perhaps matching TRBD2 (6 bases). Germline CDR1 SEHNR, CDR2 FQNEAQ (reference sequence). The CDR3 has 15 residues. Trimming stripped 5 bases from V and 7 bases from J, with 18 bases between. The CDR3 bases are TGTGCCAGCAGCCAGTTGGGGGGACTCCTTAATGAGCAGTTCTTC. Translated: CASSQLGGLLNEQFF.

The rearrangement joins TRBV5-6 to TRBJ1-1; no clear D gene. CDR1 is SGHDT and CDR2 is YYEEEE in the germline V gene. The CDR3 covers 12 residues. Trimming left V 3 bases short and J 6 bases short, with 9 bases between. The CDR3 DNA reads TGTGCCAGCAGCTCCGGGAGACCTGAAGCTTTCTTT. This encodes CASSSGRPEAFF.

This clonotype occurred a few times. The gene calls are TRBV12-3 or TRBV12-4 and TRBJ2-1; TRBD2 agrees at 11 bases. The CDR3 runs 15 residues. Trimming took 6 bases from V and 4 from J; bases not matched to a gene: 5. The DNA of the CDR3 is TGTGCCAGCAGCCCGACTAGCGGGACTTACAATGAGCAGTTCTTC. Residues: CASSPTSGTYNEQFF.

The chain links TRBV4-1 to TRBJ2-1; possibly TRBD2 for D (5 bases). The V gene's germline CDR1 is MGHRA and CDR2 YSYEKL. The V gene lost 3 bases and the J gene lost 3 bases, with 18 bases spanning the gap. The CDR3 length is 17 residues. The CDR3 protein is CASSQVPRERSYNEQFF. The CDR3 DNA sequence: TGCGCCAGCAGCCAGGTACCCCGGGAAAGAAGCTACAATGAGCAGTTCTTC.

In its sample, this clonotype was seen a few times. The CDR3, as DNA: TGTGCCAGCAGCGTAGACGGAGCCGTAGATACGCAGTATTTT. This encodes CASSVDGAVDTQYF. The chain recombines TRBV9 with TRBJ2-3; D not resolved. The CDR3 is made up of 14 amino acids. V was shortened by 0 bases and J by 5 bases, with 10 bases between the two germline ends. Germline CDR1 SGDLS, CDR2 YYNGEE.

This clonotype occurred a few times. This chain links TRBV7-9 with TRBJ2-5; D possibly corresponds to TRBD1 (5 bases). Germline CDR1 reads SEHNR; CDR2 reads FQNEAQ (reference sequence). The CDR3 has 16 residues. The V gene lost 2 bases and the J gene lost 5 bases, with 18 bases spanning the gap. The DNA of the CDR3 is TGTGCCAGCAGCTTATCTTCGATTCGGCCAGGGGAGACCCAGTACTTC. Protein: CASSLSSIRPGETQYF.

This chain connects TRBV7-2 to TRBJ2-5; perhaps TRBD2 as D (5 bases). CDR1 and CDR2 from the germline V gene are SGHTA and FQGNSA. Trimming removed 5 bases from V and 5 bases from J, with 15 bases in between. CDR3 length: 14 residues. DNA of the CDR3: TGTGCCAGCAGCACAACGGGGATCTCGGAGACCCAGTACTTC. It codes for CASSTTGISETQYF.

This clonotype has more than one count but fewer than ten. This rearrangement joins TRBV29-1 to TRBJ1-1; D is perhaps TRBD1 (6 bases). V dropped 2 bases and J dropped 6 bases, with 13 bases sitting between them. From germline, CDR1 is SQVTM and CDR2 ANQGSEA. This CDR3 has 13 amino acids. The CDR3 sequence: CSVELRGNAEAFF. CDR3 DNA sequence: TGCAGCGTTGAACTCAGGGGTAACGCTGAAGCTTTCTTT. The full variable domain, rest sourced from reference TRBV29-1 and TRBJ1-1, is SAVISQKPSRDICQRGTSLTIQCQVDSQVTMMFWYRQQPGQSLTLIATANQGSEATYESGFVIDKFPISRPNLTFSTLTVSNMSPEDSSIYLCSVELRGNAEAFFGQGTRLTVV.